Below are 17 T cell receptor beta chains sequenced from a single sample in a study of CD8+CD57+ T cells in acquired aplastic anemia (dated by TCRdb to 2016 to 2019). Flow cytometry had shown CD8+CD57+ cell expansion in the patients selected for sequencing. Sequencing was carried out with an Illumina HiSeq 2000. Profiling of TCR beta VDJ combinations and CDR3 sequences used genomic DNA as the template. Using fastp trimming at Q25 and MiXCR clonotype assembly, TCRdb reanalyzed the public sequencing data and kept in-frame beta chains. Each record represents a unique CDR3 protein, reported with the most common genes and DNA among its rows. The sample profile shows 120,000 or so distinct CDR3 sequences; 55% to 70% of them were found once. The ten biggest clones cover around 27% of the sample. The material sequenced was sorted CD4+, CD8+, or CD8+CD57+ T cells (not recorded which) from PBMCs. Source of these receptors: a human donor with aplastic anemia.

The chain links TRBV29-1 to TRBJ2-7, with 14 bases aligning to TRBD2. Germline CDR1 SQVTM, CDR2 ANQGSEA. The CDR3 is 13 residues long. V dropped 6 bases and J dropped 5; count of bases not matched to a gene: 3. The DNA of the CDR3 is TGCAGCGTGGGACTAGCGGGAGAAAACGAGCAGTACTTC. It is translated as CSVGLAGENEQYF.

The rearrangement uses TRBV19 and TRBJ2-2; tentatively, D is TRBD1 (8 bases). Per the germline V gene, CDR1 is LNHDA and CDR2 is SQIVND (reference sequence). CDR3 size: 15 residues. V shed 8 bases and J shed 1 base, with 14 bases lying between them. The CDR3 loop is CASVSGTGNTGELFF. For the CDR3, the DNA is TGTGCCAGTGTAAGCGGGACAGGGAACACCGGGGAGCTGTTTTTT.

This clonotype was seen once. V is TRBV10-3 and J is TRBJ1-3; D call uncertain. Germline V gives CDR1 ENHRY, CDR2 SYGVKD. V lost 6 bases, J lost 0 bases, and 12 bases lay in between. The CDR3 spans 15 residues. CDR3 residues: CAISVGPSSGNTIYF. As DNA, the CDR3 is TGTGCCATCAGCGTCGGCCCTAGCTCTGGAAACACCATATATTTT.

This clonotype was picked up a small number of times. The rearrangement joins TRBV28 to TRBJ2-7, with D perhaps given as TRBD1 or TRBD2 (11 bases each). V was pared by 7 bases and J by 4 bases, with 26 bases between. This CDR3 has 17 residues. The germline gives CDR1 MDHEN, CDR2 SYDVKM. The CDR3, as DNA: TGTGCCAGCACCTCCGGGACAGGGGGACTAGCGGTATACGAGCAGTACTTC. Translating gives CASTSGTGGLAVYEQYF.

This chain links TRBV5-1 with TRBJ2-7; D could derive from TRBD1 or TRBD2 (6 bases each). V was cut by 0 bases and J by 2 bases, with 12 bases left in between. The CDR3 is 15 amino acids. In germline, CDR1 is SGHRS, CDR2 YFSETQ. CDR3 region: CASSLDGGTTYEQYF. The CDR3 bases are TGCGCCAGCAGCTTGGATGGAGGGACAACCTACGAGCAGTACTTC.

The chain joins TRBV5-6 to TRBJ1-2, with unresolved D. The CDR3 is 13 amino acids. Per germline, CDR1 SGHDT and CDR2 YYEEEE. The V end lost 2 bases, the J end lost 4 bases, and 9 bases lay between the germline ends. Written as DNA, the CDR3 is TGTGCCAGCAGCTTTAGGGAAGGCTATGGCTACACCTTC. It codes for CASSFREGYGYTF.

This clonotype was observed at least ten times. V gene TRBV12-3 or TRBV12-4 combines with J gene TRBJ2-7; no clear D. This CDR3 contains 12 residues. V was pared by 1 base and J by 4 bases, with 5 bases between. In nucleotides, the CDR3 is TGTGCCAGCAGTTTAGGGATTTACGAGCAGTACTTC. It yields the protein CASSLGIYEQYF.

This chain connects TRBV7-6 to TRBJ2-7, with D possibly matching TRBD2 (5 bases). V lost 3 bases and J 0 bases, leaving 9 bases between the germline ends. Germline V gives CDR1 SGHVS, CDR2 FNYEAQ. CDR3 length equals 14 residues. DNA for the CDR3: TGTGCCAGCAGCTTCTGGGAGAGCTCCTACGAGCAGTACTTC. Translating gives CASSFWESSYEQYF.

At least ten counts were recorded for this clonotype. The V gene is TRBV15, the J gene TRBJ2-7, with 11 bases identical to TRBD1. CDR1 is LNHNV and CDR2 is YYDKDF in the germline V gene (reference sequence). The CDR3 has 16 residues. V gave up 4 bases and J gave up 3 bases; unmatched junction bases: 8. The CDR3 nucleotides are TGTGCCACCAGCACAATGTGGGACAGGGGGATCTACGAGCAGTACTTC. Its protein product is CATSTMWDRGIYEQYF.

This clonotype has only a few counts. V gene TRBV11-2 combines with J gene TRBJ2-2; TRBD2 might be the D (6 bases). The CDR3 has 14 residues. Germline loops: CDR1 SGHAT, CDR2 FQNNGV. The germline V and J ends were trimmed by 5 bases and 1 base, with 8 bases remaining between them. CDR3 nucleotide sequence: TGTGCCAGCAGCCGGAGGGGGAACACCGGGGAGCTGTTTTTT. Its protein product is CASSRRGNTGELFF.

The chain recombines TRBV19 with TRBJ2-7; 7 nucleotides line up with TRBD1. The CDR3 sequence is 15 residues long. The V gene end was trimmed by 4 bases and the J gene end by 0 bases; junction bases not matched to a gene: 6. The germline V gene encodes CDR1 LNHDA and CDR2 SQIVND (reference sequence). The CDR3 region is CASSTLQGSSYEQYF. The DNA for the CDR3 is TGTGCCAGTAGTACACTACAGGGGTCCTCCTACGAGCAGTACTTC.

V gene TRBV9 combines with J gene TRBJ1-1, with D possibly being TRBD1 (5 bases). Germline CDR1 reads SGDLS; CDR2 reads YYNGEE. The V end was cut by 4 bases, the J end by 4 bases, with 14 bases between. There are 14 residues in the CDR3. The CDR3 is CASSSSGDPTEAFF. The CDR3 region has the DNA TGTGCCAGCAGCTCCTCGGGGGACCCCACTGAAGCTTTCTTT. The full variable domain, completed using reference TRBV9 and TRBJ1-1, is DSGVTQTPKHLITATGQRVTLRCSPRSGDLSVYWYQQSLDQGLQFLIQYYNGEERAKGNILERFSAQQFPDLHSELNLSSLELGDSALYFCASSSSGDPTEAFFGQGTRLTVV.

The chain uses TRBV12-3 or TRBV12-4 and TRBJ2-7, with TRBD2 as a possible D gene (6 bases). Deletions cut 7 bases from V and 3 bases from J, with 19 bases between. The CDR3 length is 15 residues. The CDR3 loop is CASTPAEGSFYEQYF. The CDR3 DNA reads TGTGCCAGCACCCCCGCGGAGGGTAGTTTCTACGAGCAGTACTTC.

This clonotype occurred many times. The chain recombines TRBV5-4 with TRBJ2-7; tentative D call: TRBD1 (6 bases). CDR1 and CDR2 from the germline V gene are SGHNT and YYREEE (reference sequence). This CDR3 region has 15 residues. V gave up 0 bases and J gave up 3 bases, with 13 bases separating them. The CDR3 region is CASSLAPGGSYEQYF. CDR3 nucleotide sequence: TGTGCCAGCAGCTTGGCCCCTGGGGGCAGCTACGAGCAGTACTTC.

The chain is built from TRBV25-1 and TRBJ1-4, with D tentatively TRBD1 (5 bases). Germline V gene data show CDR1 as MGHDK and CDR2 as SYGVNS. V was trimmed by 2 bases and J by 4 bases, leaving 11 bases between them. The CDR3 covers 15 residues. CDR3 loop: CASSEGTVNNEKLFF. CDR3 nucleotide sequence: TGTGCCAGCAGTGAAGGGACCGTTAATAATGAAAAACTGTTTTTT.

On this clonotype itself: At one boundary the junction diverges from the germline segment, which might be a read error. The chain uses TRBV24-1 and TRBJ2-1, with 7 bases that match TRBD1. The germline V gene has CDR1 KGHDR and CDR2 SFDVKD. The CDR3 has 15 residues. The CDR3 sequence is CATSDRDSSYNGQFF. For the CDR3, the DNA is TGTGCCACCAGTGACAGGGACAGCTCCTACAATGGGCAGTTCTTC.

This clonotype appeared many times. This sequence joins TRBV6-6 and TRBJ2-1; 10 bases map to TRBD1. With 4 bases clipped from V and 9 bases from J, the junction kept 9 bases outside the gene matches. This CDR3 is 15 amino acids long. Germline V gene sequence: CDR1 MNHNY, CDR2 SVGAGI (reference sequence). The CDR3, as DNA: TGTGCCAGCAGTTGGGGGACAGGGGAGGAAGGTGAGCAGTTCTTC. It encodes CASSWGTGEEGEQFF.